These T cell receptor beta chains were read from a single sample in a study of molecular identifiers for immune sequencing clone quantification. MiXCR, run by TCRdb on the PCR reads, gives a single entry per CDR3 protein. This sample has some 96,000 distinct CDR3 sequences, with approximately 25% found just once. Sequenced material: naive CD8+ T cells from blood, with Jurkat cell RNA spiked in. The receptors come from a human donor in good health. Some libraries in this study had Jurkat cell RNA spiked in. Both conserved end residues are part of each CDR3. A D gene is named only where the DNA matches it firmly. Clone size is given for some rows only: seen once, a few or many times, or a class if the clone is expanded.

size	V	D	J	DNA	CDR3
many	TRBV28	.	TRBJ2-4	TGTGCCAGTACCAAGGTCATCGCCGCCAAAAACATTCAGTACTTC	CASTKVIAAKNIQYF
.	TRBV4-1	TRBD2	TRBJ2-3	TGCGCCAGCAGCCATTATGCGGAACGGGGGGGCCTGGATACGCAGTATTTT	CASSHYAERGGLDTQYF
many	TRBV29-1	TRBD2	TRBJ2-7	TGCAGCGTTGACGGAGGGACTAGCTACGAGCAGTACTTC	CSVDGGTSYEQYF
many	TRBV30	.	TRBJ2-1	TGTGCCTGGAGTAGAGGCCTTGAGCAGTTCTTC	CAWSRGLEQFF
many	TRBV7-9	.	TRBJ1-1	TGTGCCAGCAGCCGGGACCCTGAAGCTTTCTTT	CASSRDPEAFF
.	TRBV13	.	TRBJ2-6	TGTGCCAGCAGCTCACCCCTGGACAGAAGCCCGGTTTACGGGGCCAACGTCCTGACTTTC	CASSSPLDRSPVYGANVLTF
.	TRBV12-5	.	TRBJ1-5	TGTGCTAGTGGTTTTTTCATCCACGGCAATCAGTCCCAGCATTTT	CASGFFIHGNQSQHF
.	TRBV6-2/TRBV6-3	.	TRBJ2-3	TGTGCCACCACCCCCCCGCCGGGTTGGGGCCCCGATCCGCAGTATTTT	CATTPPPGWGPDPQYF
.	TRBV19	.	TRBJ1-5	TGTGCCAGTTGTATTTTTCGGGCAGATCATCAGCCCCAGCATTTT	CASCIFRADHQPQHF
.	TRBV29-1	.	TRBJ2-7	.	CSVGRGSSWGRCF
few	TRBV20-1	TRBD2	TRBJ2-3	TGCAGTGCTAGAGATGTAGCGGGGGGGCGGTTAGATACGCAGTATTTT	CSARDVAGGRLDTQYF
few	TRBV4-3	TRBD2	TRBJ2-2	TGCGCCAGCAGCCAAGTAGCGGGAGGGACCGGGGAGCTGTTTTTT	CASSQVAGGTGELFF
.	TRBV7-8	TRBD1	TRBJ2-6	TGTGCCAGCAGCGTACCGGGACAGAGCTCTGGGGCCAACGTCCTGACTTTC	CASSVPGQSSGANVLTF
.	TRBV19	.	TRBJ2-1	TGTGCCAGTAGCCTCGGGAGTAATAGTGAGCAGTTCTTC	CASSLGSNSEQFF
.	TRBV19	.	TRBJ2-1	TGTGCCAGTAGTATAGATGTGCGGAGCTCCTACAATGAGCAGTTCTTC	CASSIDVRSSYNEQFF
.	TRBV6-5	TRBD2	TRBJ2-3	TGTGCCAGCAGTTACGGGACTAGCGGGGGCCGGGGATTAGATACGCAGTATTTT	CASSYGTSGGRGLDTQYF
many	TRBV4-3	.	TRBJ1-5	TGCGCCAGCAGCCAAGATTGGCCCAGCAATCAGCCCCAGCATTTT	CASSQDWPSNQPQHF
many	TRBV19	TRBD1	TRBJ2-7	TGTGCCAGTAGTATATGGACAGGTGCCTACGAGCAGTACTTC	CASSIWTGAYEQYF
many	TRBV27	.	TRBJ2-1	TGTGCCAGCAGTTTCATTGACTCTCCCGGGCCCCATGAGCAGTTCTTC	CASSFIDSPGPHEQFF
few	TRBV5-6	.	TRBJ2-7	TGTGCCAGCAGCTCCAGGGAGACCGAGCAGTACTTC	CASSSRETEQYF
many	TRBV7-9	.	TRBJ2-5	TGTGCCAGCAGCTCGGACATCGATCGGCAGACCCAGTACTTC	CASSSDIDRQTQYF
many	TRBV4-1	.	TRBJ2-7	TGCGCCAGCAGACGGGACGTACTTACCTACGAGCAGTACTTC	CASRRDVLTYEQYF
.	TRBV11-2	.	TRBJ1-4	TGTGCCAGCAGCTTAGTGGGAGGAATGGATAATGAAAAACTGTTTTTT	CASSLVGGMDNEKLFF
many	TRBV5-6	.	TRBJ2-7	TGTGCCAGCAGCTTGGTCAATGAGCGCGAGCAGTACTTC	CASSLVNEREQYF
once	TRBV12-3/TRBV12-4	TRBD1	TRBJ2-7	TGTACCAGCACCGCGGACAGGGGGGTCAGCGAGCAGTACTTC	CTSTADRGVSEQYF
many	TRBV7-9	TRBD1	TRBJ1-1	TGTGCCACCCGACAGGGGGCAGGGAACACTGAAGCTTTCTTT	CATRQGAGNTEAFF
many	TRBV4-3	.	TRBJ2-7	TGCGCCAGCAGCCAAGGCGTGGGAGTTGCCTACGAGCAGTACTTC	CASSQGVGVAYEQYF
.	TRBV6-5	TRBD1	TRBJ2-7	TGTGCCAGCAGACCACAGGGGGGAAGGTACGAGCAGTACTTC	CASRPQGGRYEQYF
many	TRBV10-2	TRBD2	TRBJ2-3	TGCGCCAGCAGTAGGACTAGGTTCACAGATACGCAGTATTTT	CASSRTRFTDTQYF
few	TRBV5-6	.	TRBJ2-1	TGTGCCAGCAGCTTTATGGCTGAGCAGTTCTTC	CASSFMAEQFF
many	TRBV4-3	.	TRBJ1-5	TGCGCCAGCAGCCCCTGGGCAGACAATCAGCCCCAGCATTTT	CASSPWADNQPQHF
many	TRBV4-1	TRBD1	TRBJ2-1	TGCGCCAGCAGCCAAGATGGACAGGGCGGTGAGCAGTTCTTC	CASSQDGQGGEQFF
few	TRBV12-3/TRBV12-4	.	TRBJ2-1	TGTGCCAGCAGTTCTGCCGGGAGCAATGAGCAGTTCTTC	CASSSAGSNEQFF
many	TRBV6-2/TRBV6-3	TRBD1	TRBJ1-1	TGTGCCAGCAGTTTCCCCTTGGGACAGGGGATGATGAACACTGAAGCTTTCTTT	CASSFPLGQGMMNTEAFF
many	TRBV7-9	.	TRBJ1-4	TGTGCCAGCAGCTTTCAAGGGACAACTAATGAAAAACTGTTTTTT	CASSFQGTTNEKLFF
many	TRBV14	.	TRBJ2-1	TGTGCCAGCAGCCAAGGGTTAGGGGGGTATGAGCAGTTCTTC	CASSQGLGGYEQFF
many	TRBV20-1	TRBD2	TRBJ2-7	TGCAGTGCTATTACTAGCGGGAGGGACGAGCAGTACTTC	CSAITSGRDEQYF
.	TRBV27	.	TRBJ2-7	TGTGCCAGCAGTCTCGGGGAGGCCCACGAGCAGTACTTC	CASSLGEAHEQYF
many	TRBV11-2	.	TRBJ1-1	TGTGCCAGCAGCTTAGCTACAGGAGAGGGCACTGAAGCTTTCTTT	CASSLATGEGTEAFF
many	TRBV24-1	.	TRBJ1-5	TGTGCCACCAGCAGGACGGATAGCAATCAGCCCCAGCATTTT	CATSRTDSNQPQHF
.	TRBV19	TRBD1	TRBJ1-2	TGTGCCAGTAGCAGGGGGTACTATGGCTACACCTTC	CASSRGYYGYTF
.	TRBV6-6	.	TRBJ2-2	TGTGCCTGCAGTTACTCAGTCCCAGGGTACACCGGGGAGCTGTTTTTT	CACSYSVPGYTGELFF